Shown below are 9 T cell receptor beta chains from a single sample sequenced in a study of vaccination effects on CD4 cells after COVID-19. Using viral peptide pools, the ViraFEST assay grew out antigen-specific CD4+ T cells prior to sequencing. The authors isolated CD4+ T cells after roughly eleven days of culture. Between March and December 2020, the person had a SARS-CoV-2 infection that PCR confirmed. The vaccine given was either BNT162b2 or mRNA-1273, in two doses. Measured with immunoSEQ multiplex PCR; TCRdb has only the in-frame clones, and not every one. The sample shows 14,000 or so clones, over 60% of them seen only once. Their antigen targets remain unknown. Source: CD4+ T cells from PBMCs cultured with HCoV-NL63 spike peptides, taken after COVID-19 vaccination. The receptors come from a human donor who had a prior SARS-CoV-2 infection.

The V and J genes are TRBV6-5 and TRBJ1-1; D not certain. Germline V gives CDR1 MNHEY, CDR2 SVGAGI. V dropped 6 bases and J dropped 4 bases, with 12 bases sitting between them. CDR3 length: 13 amino acids. In nucleotides, the CDR3 is TGTGCCAGCAGCGGACCGGGGTTCACTGAAGCTTTCTTT. The encoded protein is CASSGPGFTEAFF.

V is TRBV18 and J is TRBJ2-2; possibly TRBD1 for D (5 bases). The CDR3 has 15 amino acids. V was shortened by 3 bases and J by 2 bases, with 10 bases between the two germline ends. Germline loops: CDR1 KGHSH, CDR2 LQKENI. CDR3 protein: CASSPLTANTGELFF. The DNA for the CDR3 is TGTGCCAGCTCACCGTTGACAGCAAACACCGGGGAGCTGTTTTTT.

The J gene is TRBJ2-4, the V gene TRBV18; D remains ambiguous. The germline V and J ends were trimmed by 1 base and 11 bases, with 12 bases remaining between them. Germline loops: CDR1 KGHSH, CDR2 LQKENI. There are 13 residues in the CDR3. The CDR3 DNA is TGTGCCAGCTCACCACAGGCAGGATGGTTTCAGTACTTC. This gives the protein CASSPQAGWFQYF. Looking up the rest from reference TRBV18 and TRBJ2-4 gives the full variable domain: NAGVMQNPRHLVRRRGQEARLRCSPMKGHSHVYWYRQLPEEGLKFMVYLQKENIIDESGMPKERFSAEFPKEGPSILRIQQVVRGDSAAYFCASSPQAGWFQYFGAGTRLSVL.

The genes are TRBV24-1 and TRBJ2-5; D is ambiguous. Trimming took 0 bases from V and 4 from J, leaving 5 bases between them. Germline V CDR1 and CDR2: KGHDR, SFDVKD. The CDR3 spans 13 residues. CDR3 DNA sequence: TGTGCCACCAGTGATTTGTTTGGAGAGACCCAGTACTTC. Its translation: CATSDLFGETQYF.

This chain uses TRBV2 with TRBJ2-2, with no clear D. CDR3 size: 18 residues. The ends were cut back, 11 bases at V and 0 bases at J, with 25 bases in the middle. Per germline, CDR1 SNHLY and CDR2 FYNNEI. DNA for the CDR3: TGTGCCGGTCCGAAGCTCCGATTCAGGTTCGCGAACACCGGGGAGCTGTTTTTT. Amino acids: CAGPKLRFRFANTGELFF.

This chain links TRBV6-4 with TRBJ2-1; 10 bases agree with TRBD2. Germline lookup yields CDR1 MRHNA and CDR2 SNTAGT. The CDR3 has 13 amino acids. With V trimmed by 4 bases and J by 9 bases, 3 bases remained unmatched. The DNA of the CDR3 is TGTGCCAGCAGTGTGGGACTAGCGACTGAGCAGTTCTTC. It specifies CASSVGLATEQFF.

V and J are TRBV2 and TRBJ2-3; possible D gene TRBD1, 6 bases. The CDR3 extends over 14 amino acids. V was pared by 7 bases and J by 1 base, with 12 bases between. The germline gives CDR1 SNHLY, CDR2 FYNNEI. CDR3 sequence (DNA): TGTGCCAGCAACAGGGTGAAGGGCACAGATACGCAGTATTTT. As protein: CASNRVKGTDTQYF.

J is TRBJ1-2 and V is TRBV18; 10 bases map to TRBD1. This CDR3 spans 15 amino acids. The junction had 7 bases not matched to a gene; V was cut back by 5 bases and J by 4 bases. Per the germline V gene, CDR1 is KGHSH and CDR2 is LQKENI. The chain's CDR3 is CASSIQTGGAYGYTF. In nucleotides, the CDR3 is TGTGCCAGCTCAATCCAGACAGGGGGCGCCTATGGCTACACCTTC. Full variable domain (missing parts from reference TRBV18 and TRBJ1-2): NAGVMQNPRHLVRRRGQEARLRCSPMKGHSHVYWYRQLPEEGLKFMVYLQKENIIDESGMPKERFSAEFPKEGPSILRIQQVVRGDSAAYFCASSIQTGGAYGYTFGSGTRLTVV.

This clone appeared a few times. The J gene is TRBJ1-1, the V gene TRBV25-1; perhaps TRBD1 as D (6 bases). Germline lookup yields CDR1 MGHDK and CDR2 SYGVNS. CDR3 length: 15 residues. V lost 0 bases, J lost 6 bases, and 14 bases lay in between. The CDR3 loop is CASSEYASGEPEAFF. CDR3 sequence (DNA): TGTGCCAGCAGTGAATACGCCTCAGGGGAGCCTGAAGCTTTCTTT. Supplemented by reference TRBV25-1 and TRBJ1-1, the full variable domain reads EADIYQTPRYLVIGTGKKITLECSQTMGHDKMYWYQQDPGMELHLIHYSYGVNSTEKGDLSSESTVSRIRTEHFPLTLESARPSHTSQYLCASSEYASGEPEAFFGQGTRLTVV.